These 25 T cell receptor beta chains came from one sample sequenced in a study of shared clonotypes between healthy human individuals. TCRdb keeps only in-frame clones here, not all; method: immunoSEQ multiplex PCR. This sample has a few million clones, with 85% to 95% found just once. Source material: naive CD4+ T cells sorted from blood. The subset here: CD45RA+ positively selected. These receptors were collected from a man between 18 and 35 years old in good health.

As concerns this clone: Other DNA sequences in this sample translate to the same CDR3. CDR3 DNA sequence: TGTGCCAGCTCACCCTCTTCGGGGGGCTCCTACGAGCAGTACTTC. Translation gives CASSPSSGGSYEQYF. The chain uses TRBV18 and TRBJ2-7, with 7 bases that match TRBD2. The CDR3 is made up of 15 amino acids. CDR1 is KGHSH, CDR2 LQKENI, per germline. The V and J ends lost 3 bases and 0 bases, in that order; junction bases with no gene match: 5.

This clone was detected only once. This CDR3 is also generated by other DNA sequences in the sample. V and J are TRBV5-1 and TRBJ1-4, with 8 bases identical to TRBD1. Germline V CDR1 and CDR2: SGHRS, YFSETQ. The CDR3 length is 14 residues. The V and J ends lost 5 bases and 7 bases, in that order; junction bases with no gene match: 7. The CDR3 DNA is TGCGCCAGCAGTCTCGGACAGGGCGCTGAAAAACTGTTTTTT. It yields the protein CASSLGQGAEKLFF.

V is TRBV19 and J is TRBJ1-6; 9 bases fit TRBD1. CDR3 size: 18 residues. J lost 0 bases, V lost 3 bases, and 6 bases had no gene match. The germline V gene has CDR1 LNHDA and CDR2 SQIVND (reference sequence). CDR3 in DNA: TGTGCCAGTAGTATTGGCGGACAGGGGTTCTCCTATAATTCACCCCTCCACTTT. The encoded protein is CASSIGGQGFSYNSPLHF.

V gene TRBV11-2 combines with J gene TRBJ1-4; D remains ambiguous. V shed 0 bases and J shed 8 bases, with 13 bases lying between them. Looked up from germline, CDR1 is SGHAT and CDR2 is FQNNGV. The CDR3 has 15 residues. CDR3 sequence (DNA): TGTGCCAGCAGCTTAGATGATCCCTTTAGGGAAAAACTGTTTTTT. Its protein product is CASSLDDPFREKLFF.

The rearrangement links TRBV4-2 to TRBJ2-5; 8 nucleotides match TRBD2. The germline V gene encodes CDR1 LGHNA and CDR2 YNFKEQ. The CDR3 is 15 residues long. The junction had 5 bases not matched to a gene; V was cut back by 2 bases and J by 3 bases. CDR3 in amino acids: CASSQPGLGEETQYF. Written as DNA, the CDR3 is TGTGCCAGCAGCCAACCGGGACTAGGGGAAGAGACCCAGTACTTC.

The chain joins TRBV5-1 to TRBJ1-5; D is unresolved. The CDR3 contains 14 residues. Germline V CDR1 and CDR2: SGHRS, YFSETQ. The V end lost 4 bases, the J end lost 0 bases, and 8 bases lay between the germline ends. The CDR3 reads CASSKDASNQPQHF. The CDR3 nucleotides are TGCGCCAGCAGCAAGGACGCTAGCAATCAGCCCCAGCATTTT.

In nucleotides, the CDR3 is TGCAGCGTTTCCCGGGACCCACCTTTCGGTAATGAAAAACTGTTTTTT. This encodes CSVSRDPPFGNEKLFF. The V call is TRBV29-1, the J call TRBJ1-4, with D perhaps matching TRBD1 (5 bases). Germline V gives CDR1 SQVTM, CDR2 ANQGSEA. The CDR3 consists of 16 residues. The germline V and J ends were trimmed by 5 bases and 4 bases, with 20 bases remaining between them.

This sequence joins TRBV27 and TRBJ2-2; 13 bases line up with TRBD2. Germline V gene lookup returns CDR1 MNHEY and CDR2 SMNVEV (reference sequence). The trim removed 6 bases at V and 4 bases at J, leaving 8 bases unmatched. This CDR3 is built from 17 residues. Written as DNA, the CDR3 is TGTGCCAGCAGGCAACTAGCGGGGGGGCCTGGCACCGGGGAGCTGTTTTTT. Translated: CASRQLAGGPGTGELFF.

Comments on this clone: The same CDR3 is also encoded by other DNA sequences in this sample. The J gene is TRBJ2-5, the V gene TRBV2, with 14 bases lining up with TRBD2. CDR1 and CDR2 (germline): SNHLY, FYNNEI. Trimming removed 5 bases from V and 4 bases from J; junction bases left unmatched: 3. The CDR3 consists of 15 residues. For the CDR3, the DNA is TGTGCCAGCAGTCTTGGACTAGCGGGAGGAGAGACCCAGTACTTC. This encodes CASSLGLAGGETQYF.

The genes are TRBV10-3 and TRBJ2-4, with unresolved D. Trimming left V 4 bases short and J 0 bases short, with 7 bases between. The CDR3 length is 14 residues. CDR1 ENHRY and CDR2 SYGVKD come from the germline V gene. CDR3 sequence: CAISAGLAKNIQYF. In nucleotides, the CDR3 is TGTGCCATCAGTGCTGGTCTAGCCAAAAACATTCAGTACTTC.

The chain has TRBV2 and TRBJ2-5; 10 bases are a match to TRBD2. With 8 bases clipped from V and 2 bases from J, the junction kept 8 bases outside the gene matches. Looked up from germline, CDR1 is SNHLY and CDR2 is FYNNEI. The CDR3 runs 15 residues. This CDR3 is CASQSLAGSQETQYF. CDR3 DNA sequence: TGTGCCAGCCAATCACTAGCGGGGAGTCAAGAGACCCAGTACTTC.

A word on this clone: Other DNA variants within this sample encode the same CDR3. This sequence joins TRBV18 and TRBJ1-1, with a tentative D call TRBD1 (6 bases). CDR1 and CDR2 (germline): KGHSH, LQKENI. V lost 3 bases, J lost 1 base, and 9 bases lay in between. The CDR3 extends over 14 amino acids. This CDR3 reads CASSPRTANTEAFF. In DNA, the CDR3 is TGTGCCAGCTCACCTAGGACAGCGAACACTGAAGCTTTCTTT.

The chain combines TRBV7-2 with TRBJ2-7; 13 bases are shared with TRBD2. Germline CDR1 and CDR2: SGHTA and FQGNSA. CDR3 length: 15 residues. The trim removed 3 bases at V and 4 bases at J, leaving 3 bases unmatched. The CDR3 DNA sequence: TGTGCCAGCAGCTTTGGGACTAGCGGGAAGTACGAGCAGTACTTC. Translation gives CASSFGTSGKYEQYF.

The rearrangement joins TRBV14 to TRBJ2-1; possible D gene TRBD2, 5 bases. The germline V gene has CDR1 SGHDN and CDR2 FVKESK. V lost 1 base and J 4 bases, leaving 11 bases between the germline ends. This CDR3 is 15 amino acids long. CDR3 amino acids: CASSQGIGVYNEQFF. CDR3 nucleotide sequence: TGTGCCAGCAGCCAAGGGATCGGGGTTTACAATGAGCAGTTCTTC. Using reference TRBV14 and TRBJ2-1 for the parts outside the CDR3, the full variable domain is EAGVTQFPSHSVIEKGQTVTLRCDPISGHDNLYWYRRVMGKEIKFLLHFVKESKQDESGMPNNRFLAERTGGTYSTLKVQPAELEDSGVYFCASSQGIGVYNEQFFGPGTRLTVL.

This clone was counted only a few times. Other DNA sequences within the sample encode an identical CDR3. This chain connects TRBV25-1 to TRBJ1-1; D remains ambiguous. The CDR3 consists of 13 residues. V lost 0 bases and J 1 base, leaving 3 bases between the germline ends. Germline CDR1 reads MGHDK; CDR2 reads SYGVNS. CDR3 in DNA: TGTGCCAGCAGTGAATACAAGAACACTGAAGCTTTCTTT. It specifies CASSEYKNTEAFF. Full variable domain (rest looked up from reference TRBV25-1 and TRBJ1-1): EADIYQTPRYLVIGTGKKITLECSQTMGHDKMYWYQQDPGMELHLIHYSYGVNSTEKGDLSSESTVSRIRTEHFPLTLESARPSHTSQYLCASSEYKNTEAFFGQGTRLTVV.

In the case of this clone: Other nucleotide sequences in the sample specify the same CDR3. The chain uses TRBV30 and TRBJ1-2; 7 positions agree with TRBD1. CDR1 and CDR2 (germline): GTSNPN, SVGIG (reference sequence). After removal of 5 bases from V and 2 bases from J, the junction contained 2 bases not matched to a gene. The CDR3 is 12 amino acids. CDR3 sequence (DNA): TGTGCCTGGTCACAGGGGAACTATGGCTACACCTTC. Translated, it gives CAWSQGNYGYTF.

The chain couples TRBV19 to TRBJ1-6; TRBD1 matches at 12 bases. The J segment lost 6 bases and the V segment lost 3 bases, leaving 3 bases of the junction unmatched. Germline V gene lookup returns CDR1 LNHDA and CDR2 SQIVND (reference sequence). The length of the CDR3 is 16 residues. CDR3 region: CASSMGQGASNSPLHF. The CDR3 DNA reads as TGTGCCAGTAGTATGGGACAGGGGGCAAGTAATTCACCCCTCCACTTT. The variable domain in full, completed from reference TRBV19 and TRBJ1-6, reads DGGITQSPKYLFRKEGQNVTLSCEQNLNHDAMYWYRQDPGQGLRLIYYSQIVNDFQKGDIAEGYSVSREKKESFPLTVTSAQKNPTAFYLCASSMGQGASNSPLHFGNGTRLTVT.

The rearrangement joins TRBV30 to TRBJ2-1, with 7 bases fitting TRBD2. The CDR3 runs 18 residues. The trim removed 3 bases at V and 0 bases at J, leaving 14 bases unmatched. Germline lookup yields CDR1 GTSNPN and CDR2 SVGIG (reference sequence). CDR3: CAWSPRRWRGSSYNEQFF. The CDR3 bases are TGTGCCTGGAGCCCGCGGAGGTGGCGGGGGAGCTCCTACAATGAGCAGTTCTTC.

CDR3 in amino acids: CASSPGLAGGRSYNEQFF. CDR3 in DNA: TGTGCCAGCAGCCCCGGACTAGCGGGGGGGCGCTCCTACAATGAGCAGTTCTTC. This chain joins TRBV5-6 and TRBJ2-1; 15 bases line up with TRBD2. This CDR3 has 18 amino acids. J gave up 0 bases and V 4 bases, and 5 bases lay outside the gene matches. The V gene's germline CDR1 is SGHDT and CDR2 YYEEEE.

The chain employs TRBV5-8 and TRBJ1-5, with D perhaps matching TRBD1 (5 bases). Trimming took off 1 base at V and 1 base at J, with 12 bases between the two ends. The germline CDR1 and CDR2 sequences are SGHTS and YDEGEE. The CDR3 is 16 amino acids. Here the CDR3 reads CASSLWGWLSNQPQHF. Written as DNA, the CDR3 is TGTGCCAGCAGCTTGTGGGGGTGGTTGAGCAATCAGCCCCAGCATTTT.

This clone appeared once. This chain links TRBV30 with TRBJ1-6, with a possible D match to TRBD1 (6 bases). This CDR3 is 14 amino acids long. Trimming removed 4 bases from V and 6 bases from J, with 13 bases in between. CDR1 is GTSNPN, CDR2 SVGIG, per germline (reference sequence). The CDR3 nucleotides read TGTGCCTGGATCCAGGACAGAGCTAATTCACCCCTCCACTTT. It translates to CAWIQDRANSPLHF.

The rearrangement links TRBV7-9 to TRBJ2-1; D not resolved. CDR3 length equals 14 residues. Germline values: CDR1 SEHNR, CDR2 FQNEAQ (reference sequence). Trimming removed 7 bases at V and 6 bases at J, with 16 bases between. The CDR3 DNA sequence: TGTGCCAGCACCATGACCGCGACGGCCAATGAGCAGTTCTTC. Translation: CASTMTATANEQFF. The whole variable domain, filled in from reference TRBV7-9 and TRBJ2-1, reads DTGVSQNPRHKITKRGQNVTFRCDPISEHNRLYWYRQTLGQGPEFLTYFQNEAQLEKSRLLSDRFSAERPKGSFSTLEIQRTEQGDSAMYLCASTMTATANEQFFGPGTRLTVL.

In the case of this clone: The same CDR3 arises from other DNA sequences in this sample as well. This chain's CDR3 is CASSITSGVYNEQFF. CDR3 coding DNA: TGTGCCAGTAGTATAACTAGCGGAGTTTACAATGAGCAGTTCTTC. The V and J genes are TRBV19 and TRBJ2-1; TRBD2 agrees at 8 bases. With 2 bases clipped from V and 4 bases from J, the junction kept 4 bases outside the gene matches. This CDR3 region has 15 residues. Germline V CDR1 and CDR2: LNHDA, SQIVND (reference sequence). Full variable domain (remainder filled in from reference TRBV19 and TRBJ2-1): DGGITQSPKYLFRKEGQNVTLSCEQNLNHDAMYWYRQDPGQGLRLIYYSQIVNDFQKGDIAEGYSVSREKKESFPLTVTSAQKNPTAFYLCASSITSGVYNEQFFGPGTRLTVL.

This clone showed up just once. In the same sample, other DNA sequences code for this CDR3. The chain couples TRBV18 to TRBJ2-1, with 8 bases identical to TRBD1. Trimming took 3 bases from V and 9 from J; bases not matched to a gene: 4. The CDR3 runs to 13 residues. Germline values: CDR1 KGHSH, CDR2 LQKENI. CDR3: CASSPDRAGEQFF. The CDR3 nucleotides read TGTGCCAGCTCACCGGACAGGGCGGGTGAGCAGTTCTTC. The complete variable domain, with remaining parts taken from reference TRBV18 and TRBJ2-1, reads NAGVMQNPRHLVRRRGQEARLRCSPMKGHSHVYWYRQLPEEGLKFMVYLQKENIIDESGMPKERFSAEFPKEGPSILRIQQVVRGDSAAYFCASSPDRAGEQFFGPGTRLTVL.

CDR3 nucleotides: TGTGCCAGCACAAGGGGCGGGGACACTGAAGCTTTCTTT. It yields the protein CASTRGGDTEAFF. The chain joins TRBV6-5 to TRBJ1-1, with D tentatively TRBD1 (5 bases). CDR3 length equals 13 residues. The V and J ends lost 7 bases and 3 bases respectively, with 12 bases between them. Germline V gene sequence: CDR1 MNHEY, CDR2 SVGAGI.